Presented here are 3 T cell receptor beta chains from one specimen sequenced in a study of cytomegalovirus exposure and HLA in healthy donors. 60 Vbeta and 13 Jbeta primers were used in PCR. The repertoire was sequenced with immunoSEQ multiplex PCR; TCRdb's copy has only in-frame clones and lacks some. The table lists about 87,000 clones, 65% to 75% of them singletons. The sample comprised PBMCs. All receptors derive from a man aged 25 to 40 in good health and CMV-seropositive.

The count of this clone is one. The CDR3 DNA is TGTGCCAGCAGTCTCCTGGGTAGCGGGGGGCACAATGAGCAGTTCTTC. Protein: CASSLLGSGGHNEQFF. The gene calls are TRBV27 and TRBJ2-1; 10 bases line up with TRBD2. Germline loops: CDR1 MNHEY, CDR2 SMNVEV (reference sequence). V lost 5 bases to trimming and J lost 5 bases; unmatched junction nucleotides: 9. CDR3 length: 16 amino acids.

The CDR3: CASTHGWGDNEQFF. DNA of the CDR3: TGTGCCAGCACCCACGGGTGGGGAGACAATGAGCAGTTCTTC. The chain combines TRBV27 with TRBJ2-1, with a weak D call TRBD2 (5 bases). Germline values: CDR1 MNHEY, CDR2 SMNVEV (reference sequence). The V end was cut by 7 bases, the J end by 5 bases, with 15 bases between. CDR3 length: 14 residues.

The chain has TRBV19 and TRBJ1-3; no definite D call. This CDR3 is built from 15 residues. Between the trimmed V and J ends, which lost 3 bases and 4 bases, there was a span of 13 bases. Germline CDR1 is LNHDA and CDR2 is SQIVND (reference sequence). CDR3 nucleotide sequence: TGTGCCAGTAGTATTCTTACCCCCAGAGGAAACACCATATATTTT. The encoded protein is CASSILTPRGNTIYF.